This T cell receptor (beta chain) came from a study of graft-versus-host responses after intestinal transplantation. Assay: immunoSEQ multiplex PCR; the TCRdb copy retains only in-frame clones and omits some. The sample holds around 130,000 clones, around nine tenths seen once. Germline assignment: CDR1 SGHAT and CDR2 FQNNGV. The CDR3 contains 13 residues. V lost 1 base to trimming and J lost 5 bases, with 8 bases between them. To note about this clone: Its antigen is not identified.

Study conclusions and caveats: Recipient-marrow GvH clones were detected, some having first appeared in ileum or blood.

J is TRBJ2-5 and V is TRBV11-2, with D perhaps matching TRBD1 (5 bases). This sequence was found in a human donor who received an intestinal transplant. Specimen: unstimulated CD4+ T cells sorted from spleen or lymph node cells, collected before intestinal transplant. The CDR3 DNA reads TGTGCCAGCAGCTTAGGCAGGGATGAGACCCAGTACTTC. Protein product: CASSLGRDETQYF. Combining the CDR3 with reference TRBV11-2 and TRBJ2-5 gives the whole variable domain EAGVAQSPRYKIIEKRQSVAFWCNPISGHATLYWYQQILGQGPKLLIQFQNNGVVDDSQLPKDRFSAERLKGVDSTLKIQPAKLEDSAVYLCASSLGRDETQYFGPGTRLLVL.